This TCR beta chain was captured by sequencing in a study of T cells and copy number aberrations in small-cell lung cancer. TCRdb's table, derived via immunoSEQ multiplex PCR, lists solely in-frame clones and lacks some. Among 2,000 to 2,500 clones listed, 76% were seen once. This CDR3 comprises 13 residues. Germline V gene data show CDR1 as LGHNA and CDR2 as YSLEER. The germline V and J ends were trimmed by 2 bases and 5 bases, with 9 bases remaining between them. About this clone: The antigen is undetermined.

Study-wide results and limits: Between roughly 75-98% of clones were confined to one tumor region.

Donors were all either smokers or heavy second-hand smokers. The chain combines TRBV4-3 with TRBJ2-5; unclear D gene. The sample was tumor tissue. The TCR comes from a man aged 55 to 70 with small cell lung cancer. The DNA of the CDR3 is TGCGCCAGCAGCCAAAAGGGCTGGGAGACCCAGTACTTC. Amino acid sequence: CASSQKGWETQYF.